This is a list of T cell receptor beta chains from one sample in a study of sequential checkpoint blockade in melanoma. Clones were sequenced by immunoSEQ multiplex PCR, and TCRdb holds only the in-frame ones, with some missing. The sample gives fewer than 15,000 clones, roughly four fifths of which show up once; over 25% is in the top ten. Here the sequenced sample was CD8+ T cells sorted from blood (inferred from file names), taken from a patient given nivolumab and ipilimumab in sequence. These receptors originate from a human donor with melanoma. Both conserved end residues are trimmed from each CDR3. Fields, in order: CDR3 protein, D gene, V gene. The D gene is left open where the match is weak.

CDR3aa: ASSQRGTSGTNTGELF
d_gene: TRBD2
v_gene: TRBV4-1

CDR3aa: ASRVGQGINYGYT
d_gene: NA
v_gene: TRBV6-1

CDR3aa: ASSLATGSRDTF
d_gene: TRBD1
v_gene: TRBV7-8

CDR3aa: ASTPAATGGYNEQF
d_gene: TRBD1
v_gene: TRBV27

CDR3aa: ASSHQGALAKNIQY
d_gene: TRBD1
v_gene: TRBV7-9

CDR3aa: ASSPRGSYEQY
d_gene: NA
v_gene: TRBV11-3

CDR3aa: ASSPSTGATGANVLT
d_gene: TRBD1
v_gene: TRBV7-3

CDR3aa: ATGASNQPQH
d_gene: NA
v_gene: TRBV27

CDR3aa: ASSLDYRGRNTEAF
d_gene: TRBD1
v_gene: TRBV11-2

CDR3aa: ASSQDWGGNTEAF
d_gene: NA
v_gene: TRBV4-1

CDR3aa: ASSSGQSDYGYT
d_gene: NA
v_gene: TRBV7-8

CDR3aa: ASSFGTGDLEAF
d_gene: TRBD1
v_gene: TRBV7-6

CDR3aa: ASSFGTGAQSGYT
d_gene: TRBD1
v_gene: TRBV13

CDR3aa: ASAPFWRQRRDEQF
d_gene: NA
v_gene: TRBV4-2

CDR3aa: ASSLSVYLNTGELF
d_gene: NA
v_gene: TRBV28

CDR3aa: ASSPSSHGRSGNTIY
d_gene: NA
v_gene: TRBV4-3

CDR3aa: ASSSWEANRKTYGYT
d_gene: NA
v_gene: TRBV19

CDR3aa: ASSHRDSYNEQF
d_gene: TRBD1
v_gene: TRBV7-9

CDR3aa: ASSPGQGAYGYT
d_gene: TRBD1
v_gene: TRBV19

CDR3aa: ASSQAGGGNQPQH
d_gene: TRBD1
v_gene: TRBV4-2

CDR3aa: ASGGRGDPFSEAF
d_gene: NA
v_gene: TRBV25-1

CDR3aa: ASSFPGGTDYGYT
d_gene: TRBD1
v_gene: TRBV7-9

CDR3aa: ASSYGRTEAF
d_gene: NA
v_gene: TRBV6-5

CDR3aa: ASSAQGAAGELF
d_gene: TRBD1
v_gene: TRBV9

CDR3aa: ASRGAAVAGVRGNEQF
d_gene: TRBD2
v_gene: TRBV7-9

CDR3aa: ASLSPAGTGTYEQY
d_gene: TRBD1
v_gene: TRBV25-1

CDR3aa: ASSLGPPYRENTEAF
d_gene: NA
v_gene: TRBV7-3

CDR3aa: ASSEERGGGTDTQY
d_gene: TRBD2
v_gene: TRBV2

CDR3aa: ASRLAGSSYNEQF
d_gene: NA
v_gene: TRBV7-9

CDR3aa: ASSEGQGSPYEQY
d_gene: NA
v_gene: TRBV6-1

CDR3aa: ASSPYVAGGLDTQY
d_gene: TRBD2
v_gene: TRBV9

CDR3aa: ASFFPRQDPYYEQY
d_gene: NA
v_gene: TRBV27

CDR3aa: ASSHTRLDGYT
d_gene: NA
v_gene: TRBV19

CDR3aa: ASSLRLAGSPAPSYNEQF
d_gene: TRBD2
v_gene: TRBV7-6

CDR3aa: SALQGQETQY
d_gene: TRBD1
v_gene: TRBV29-1

CDR3aa: ASRHKVGGTPRNEQF
d_gene: NA
v_gene: TRBV7-8

CDR3aa: ASSRLGGSYGANVLT
d_gene: NA
v_gene: TRBV6-4

CDR3aa: ASSLRTDQPQH
d_gene: NA
v_gene: TRBV7-9

CDR3aa: ASSVSGAQKETQY
d_gene: NA
v_gene: TRBV9

CDR3aa: ASSATASLDTQY
d_gene: NA
v_gene: TRBV7-8

CDR3aa: ASSLGTTKETQY
d_gene: NA
v_gene: TRBV7-9

CDR3aa: ASSWGQGNTEAF
d_gene: TRBD1
v_gene: TRBV6-5

CDR3aa: ASSKVASESRDTQY
d_gene: NA
v_gene: TRBV21-1

CDR3aa: ASSHSPTGHYGYT
d_gene: TRBD1
v_gene: TRBV28

CDR3aa: ASSLSRLVPYNEQF
d_gene: NA
v_gene: TRBV11-2

CDR3aa: ATSRDFRGEQY
d_gene: NA
v_gene: TRBV15

CDR3aa: ASSLASSGTDTQY
d_gene: NA
v_gene: TRBV7-8

CDR3aa: ASSLRTASYEQY
d_gene: NA
v_gene: TRBV4-3

CDR3aa: ASSSRGF
d_gene: NA
v_gene: TRBV7-9

CDR3aa: ASSYGPEAF
d_gene: NA
v_gene: TRBV6-1

CDR3aa: ASSVAEGAYGYT
d_gene: NA
v_gene: TRBV9

CDR3aa: ASSQGWAVNTEAF
d_gene: NA
v_gene: TRBV11-2

CDR3aa: ASSPMGGGNTIY
d_gene: NA
v_gene: TRBV6-5

CDR3aa: ASSWTRGGSSYEQY
d_gene: TRBD2
v_gene: TRBV28

CDR3aa: ASSNSNAGELF
d_gene: NA
v_gene: TRBV21-1

CDR3aa: ASSLANRANEQF
d_gene: NA
v_gene: TRBV5-5

CDR3aa: ASSLTRSEQF
d_gene: NA
v_gene: TRBV7-9

CDR3aa: ASSPSGGSSYEQY
d_gene: TRBD2
v_gene: TRBV27

CDR3aa: ASTSGSHQPQH
d_gene: NA
v_gene: TRBV27

CDR3aa: ASSISHTGELF
d_gene: NA
v_gene: TRBV19